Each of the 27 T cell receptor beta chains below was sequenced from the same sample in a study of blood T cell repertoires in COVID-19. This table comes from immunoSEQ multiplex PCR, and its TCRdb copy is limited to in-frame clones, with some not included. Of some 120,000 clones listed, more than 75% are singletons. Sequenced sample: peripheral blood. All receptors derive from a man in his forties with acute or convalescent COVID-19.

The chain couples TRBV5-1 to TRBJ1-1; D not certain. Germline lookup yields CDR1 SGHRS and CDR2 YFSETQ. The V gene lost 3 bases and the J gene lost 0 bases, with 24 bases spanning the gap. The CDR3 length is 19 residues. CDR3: CASSSRVGSLVTMNTEAFF. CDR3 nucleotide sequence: TGCGCCAGCAGCTCCCGGGTTGGGAGCTTAGTAACTATGAACACTGAAGCTTTCTTT.

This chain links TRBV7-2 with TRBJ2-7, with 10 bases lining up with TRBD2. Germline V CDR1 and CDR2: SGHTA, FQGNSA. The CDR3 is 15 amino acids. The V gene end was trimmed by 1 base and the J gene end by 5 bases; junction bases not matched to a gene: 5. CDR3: CASSLESGGAHEQYF. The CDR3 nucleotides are TGTGCCAGCAGCTTAGAGAGCGGGGGGGCCCACGAGCAGTACTTC.

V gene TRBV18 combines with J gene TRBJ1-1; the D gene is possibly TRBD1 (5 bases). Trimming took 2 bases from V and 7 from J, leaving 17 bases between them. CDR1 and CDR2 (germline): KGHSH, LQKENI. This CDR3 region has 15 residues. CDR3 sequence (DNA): TGTGCCAGCTCACCATCGGGACTGAGCTACAATGAAGCTTTCTTT. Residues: CASSPSGLSYNEAFF.

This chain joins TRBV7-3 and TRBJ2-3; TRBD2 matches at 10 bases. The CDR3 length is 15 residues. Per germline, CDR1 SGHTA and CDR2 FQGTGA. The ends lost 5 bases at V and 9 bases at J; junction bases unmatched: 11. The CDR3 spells CASSNQRGGYATQYF. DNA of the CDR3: TGTGCCAGCAGCAACCAGCGGGGGGGCTACGCGACGCAGTATTTT. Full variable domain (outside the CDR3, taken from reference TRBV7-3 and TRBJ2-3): GAGVSQTPSNKVTEKGKYVELRCDPISGHTALYWYRQSLGQGPEFLIYFQGTGAADDSGLPNDRFFAVRPEGSVSTLKIQRTERGDSAVYLCASSNQRGGYATQYFGPGTRLTVL.

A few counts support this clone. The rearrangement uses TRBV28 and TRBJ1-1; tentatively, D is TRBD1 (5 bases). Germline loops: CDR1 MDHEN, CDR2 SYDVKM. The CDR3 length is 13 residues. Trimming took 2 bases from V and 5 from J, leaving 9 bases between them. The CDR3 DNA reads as TGTGCCAGCAGTTTACCAGGGCGGACTGAAGCTTTCTTT. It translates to CASSLPGRTEAFF.

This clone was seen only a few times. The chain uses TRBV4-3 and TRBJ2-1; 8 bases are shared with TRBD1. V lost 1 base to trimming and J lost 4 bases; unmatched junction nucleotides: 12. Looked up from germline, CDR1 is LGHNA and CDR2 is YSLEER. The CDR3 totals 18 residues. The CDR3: CASSQGVGRGLLYNEQFF. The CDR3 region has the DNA TGCGCCAGCAGCCAAGGAGTCGGCAGGGGGCTCCTTTACAATGAGCAGTTCTTC.

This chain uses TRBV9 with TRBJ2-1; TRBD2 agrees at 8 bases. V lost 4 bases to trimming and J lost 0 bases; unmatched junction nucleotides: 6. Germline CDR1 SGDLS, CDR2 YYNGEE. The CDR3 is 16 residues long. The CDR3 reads CASSSRLALSYNEQFF. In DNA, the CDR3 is TGTGCCAGCAGCTCGAGACTAGCGCTCTCCTACAATGAGCAGTTCTTC. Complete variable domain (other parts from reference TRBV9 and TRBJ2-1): DSGVTQTPKHLITATGQRVTLRCSPRSGDLSVYWYQQSLDQGLQFLIQYYNGEERAKGNILERFSAQQFPDLHSELNLSSLELGDSALYFCASSSRLALSYNEQFFGPGTRLTVL.

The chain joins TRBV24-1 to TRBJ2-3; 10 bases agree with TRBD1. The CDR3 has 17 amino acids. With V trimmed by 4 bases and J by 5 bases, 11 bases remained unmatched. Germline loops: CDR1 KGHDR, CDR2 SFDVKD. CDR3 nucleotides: TGTGCCACCAGTGACCCGGGACAGGGGAGGAGTAGAGATACGCAGTATTTT. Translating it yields CATSDPGQGRSRDTQYF.

The CDR3: CAGAGGRDSYEQYF. CDR3 nucleotides: TGTGCCGGTGCGGGAGGCAGGGACTCCTACGAGCAGTACTTC. The chain recombines TRBV6-4 with TRBJ2-7, with 8 nucleotides matching TRBD2. Germline lookup yields CDR1 MRHNA and CDR2 SNTAGT. V gave up 11 bases and J gave up 0 bases; unmatched junction bases: 9. The CDR3 consists of 14 residues.

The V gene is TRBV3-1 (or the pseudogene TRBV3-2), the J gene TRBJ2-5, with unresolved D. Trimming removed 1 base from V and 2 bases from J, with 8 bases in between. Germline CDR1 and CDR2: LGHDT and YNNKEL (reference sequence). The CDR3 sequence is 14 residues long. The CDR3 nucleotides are TGTGCCAGCAGCCAAGCGAGGTCGCAAGAGACCCAGTACTTC. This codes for CASSQARSQETQYF.

CDR3 coding DNA: TGTGCCAGCAGCGGCACCCTCGCCTTGCCAGATACGCAGTATTTT. Protein sequence: CASSGTLALPDTQYF. V and J are TRBV11-1 and TRBJ2-3, with D unresolved. Germline CDR1 SGHAT, CDR2 FQDESV (reference sequence). Trimming left V 5 bases short and J 4 bases short, with 16 bases between. This CDR3 is 15 amino acids long.

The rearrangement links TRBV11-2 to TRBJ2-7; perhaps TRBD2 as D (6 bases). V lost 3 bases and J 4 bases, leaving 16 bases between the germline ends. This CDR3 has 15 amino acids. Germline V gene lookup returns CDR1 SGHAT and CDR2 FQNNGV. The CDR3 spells CASSFRDWEQYEQYF. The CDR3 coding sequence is TGTGCCAGCAGCTTTCGGGACTGGGAACAATACGAGCAGTACTTC.

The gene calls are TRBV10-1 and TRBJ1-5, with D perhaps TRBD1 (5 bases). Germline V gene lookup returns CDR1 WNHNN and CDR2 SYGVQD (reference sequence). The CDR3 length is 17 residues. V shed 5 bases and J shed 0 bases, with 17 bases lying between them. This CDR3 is CASSWVGGWDSNQPQHF. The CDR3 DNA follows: TGCGCCAGCAGTTGGGTGGGGGGTTGGGATAGCAATCAGCCCCAGCATTTT.

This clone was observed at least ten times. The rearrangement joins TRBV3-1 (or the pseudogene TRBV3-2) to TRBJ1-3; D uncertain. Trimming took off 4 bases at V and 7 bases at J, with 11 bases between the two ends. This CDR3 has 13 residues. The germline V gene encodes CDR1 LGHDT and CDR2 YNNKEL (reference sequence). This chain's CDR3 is CASSRQEENTIYF. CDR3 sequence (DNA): TGTGCCAGCAGCCGCCAAGAGGAGAACACCATATATTTT.

CDR3 DNA: TGTGCCAGCGGTCGGGACAACCCTGTTTTAGCAACTAATGAAAAACTGTTTTTT. It translates to CASGRDNPVLATNEKLFF. The chain links TRBV6-6 to TRBJ1-4; TRBD1 is a possible D gene (6 bases). Germline V gives CDR1 MNHNY, CDR2 SVGAGI (reference sequence). V dropped 8 bases and J dropped 0 bases, with 22 bases sitting between them. This CDR3 region has 18 residues.

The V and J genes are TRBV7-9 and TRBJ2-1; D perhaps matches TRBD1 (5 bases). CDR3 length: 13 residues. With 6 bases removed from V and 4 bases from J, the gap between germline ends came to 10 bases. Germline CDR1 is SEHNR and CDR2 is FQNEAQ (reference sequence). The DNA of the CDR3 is TGTGCCAGCAGGGAAAGACAGTACAATGAGCAGTTCTTC. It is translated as CASRERQYNEQFF.

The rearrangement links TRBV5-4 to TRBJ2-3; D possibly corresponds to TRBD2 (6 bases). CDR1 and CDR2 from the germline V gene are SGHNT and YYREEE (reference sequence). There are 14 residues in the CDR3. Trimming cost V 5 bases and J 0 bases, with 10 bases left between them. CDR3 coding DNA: TGTGCCAGCAGACTAGCACCTAGCACAGATACGCAGTATTTT. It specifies CASRLAPSTDTQYF.

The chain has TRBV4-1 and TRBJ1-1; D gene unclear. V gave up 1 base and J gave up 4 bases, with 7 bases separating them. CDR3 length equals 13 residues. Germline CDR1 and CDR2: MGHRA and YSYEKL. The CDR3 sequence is CASSQVLPTEAFF. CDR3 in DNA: TGCGCCAGCAGCCAAGTGCTACCCACTGAAGCTTTCTTT.

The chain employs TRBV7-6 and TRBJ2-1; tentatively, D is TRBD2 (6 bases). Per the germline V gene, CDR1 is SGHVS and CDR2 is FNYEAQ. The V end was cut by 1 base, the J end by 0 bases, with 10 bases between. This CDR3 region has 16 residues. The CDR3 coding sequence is TGTGCCAGCAGCTTAGTTTACGGGAGCTCCTACAATGAGCAGTTCTTC. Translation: CASSLVYGSSYNEQFF.

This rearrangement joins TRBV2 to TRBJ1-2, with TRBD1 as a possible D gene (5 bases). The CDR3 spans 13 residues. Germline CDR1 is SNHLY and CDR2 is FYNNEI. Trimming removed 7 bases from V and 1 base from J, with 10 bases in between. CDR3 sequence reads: CASIRGVNYGYTF. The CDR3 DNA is TGTGCCAGCATTAGGGGCGTTAACTATGGCTACACCTTC.

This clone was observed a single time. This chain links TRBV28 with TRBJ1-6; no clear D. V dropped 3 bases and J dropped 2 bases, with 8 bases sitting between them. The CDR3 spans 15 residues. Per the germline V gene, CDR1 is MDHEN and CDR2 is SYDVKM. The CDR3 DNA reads TGTGCCAGCAGTTTCCCAGGCCCCTATAATTCACCCCTCCACTTT. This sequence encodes CASSFPGPYNSPLHF. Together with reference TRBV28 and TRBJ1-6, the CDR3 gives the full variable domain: DVKVTQSSRYLVKRTGEKVFLECVQDMDHENMFWYRQDPGLGLRLIYFSYDVKMKEKGDIPEGYSVSREKKERFSLILESASTNQTSMYLCASSFPGPYNSPLHFGNGTRLTVT.

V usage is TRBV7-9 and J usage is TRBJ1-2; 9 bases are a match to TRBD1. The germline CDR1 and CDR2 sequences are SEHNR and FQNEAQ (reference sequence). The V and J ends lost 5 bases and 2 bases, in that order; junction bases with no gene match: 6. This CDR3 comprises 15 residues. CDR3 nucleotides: TGTGCCAGCAGCCGGGGACAGGGACAAAACTATGGCTACACCTTC. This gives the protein CASSRGQGQNYGYTF. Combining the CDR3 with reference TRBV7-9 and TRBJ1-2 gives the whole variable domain DTGVSQNPRHKITKRGQNVTFRCDPISEHNRLYWYRQTLGQGPEFLTYFQNEAQLEKSRLLSDRFSAERPKGSFSTLEIQRTEQGDSAMYLCASSRGQGQNYGYTFGSGTRLTVV.

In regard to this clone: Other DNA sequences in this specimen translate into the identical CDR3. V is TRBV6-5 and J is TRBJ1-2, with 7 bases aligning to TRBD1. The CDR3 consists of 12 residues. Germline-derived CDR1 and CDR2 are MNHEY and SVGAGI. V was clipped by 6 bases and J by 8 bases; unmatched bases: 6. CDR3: CASREGARGYTF. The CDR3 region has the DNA TGTGCCAGCAGAGAGGGGGCGAGGGGCTACACCTTC.

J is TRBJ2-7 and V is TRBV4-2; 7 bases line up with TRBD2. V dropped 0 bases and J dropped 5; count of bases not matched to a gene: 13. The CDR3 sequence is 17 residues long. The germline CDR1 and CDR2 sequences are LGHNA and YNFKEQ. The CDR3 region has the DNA TGTGCCAGCAGCCAAGAGGAAGAACGGGGGGTATTCCACGAGCAGTACTTC. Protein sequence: CASSQEEERGVFHEQYF.

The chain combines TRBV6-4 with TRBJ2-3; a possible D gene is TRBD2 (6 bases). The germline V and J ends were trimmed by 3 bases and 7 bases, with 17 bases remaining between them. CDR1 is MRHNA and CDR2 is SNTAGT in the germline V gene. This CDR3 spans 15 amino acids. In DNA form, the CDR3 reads TGTGCCAGCAGTGATGTAGGCGGGGACCGTAATACGCAGTATTTT. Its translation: CASSDVGGDRNTQYF.

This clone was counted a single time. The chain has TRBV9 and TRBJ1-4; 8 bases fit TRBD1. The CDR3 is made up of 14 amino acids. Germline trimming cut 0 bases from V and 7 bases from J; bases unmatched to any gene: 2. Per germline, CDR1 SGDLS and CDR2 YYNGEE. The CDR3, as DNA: TGTGCCAGCAGCGTAGTAGGGACAGGTGAAAAACTGTTTTTT. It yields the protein CASSVVGTGEKLFF.

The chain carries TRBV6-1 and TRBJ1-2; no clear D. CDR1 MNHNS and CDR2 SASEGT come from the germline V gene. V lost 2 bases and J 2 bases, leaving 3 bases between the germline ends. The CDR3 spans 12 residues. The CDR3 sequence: CASSERNYGYTF. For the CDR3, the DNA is TGTGCCAGCAGTGAACGGAACTATGGCTACACCTTC.